This T cell receptor beta chain was recorded in a study of cytomegalovirus exposure and HLA in healthy donors. Study findings and constraints: 16,951 TCR beta sequences were associated with HLA alleles at 0.05 false discovery rate in a later analysis. Rare TCR sequences dominated, though some public TCRs recurred in many donors. V- and J-gene trimming in TCR beta was tied to a missense DCLRE1C variant by an analysis performed later.

The table lists this clone with a few counts. Antigen unknown. The primer mix had 60 Vbeta and 13 Jbeta primers. In the authors' workflow: The count from a later analysis was some 80 million unique TCR beta chains, some 10 million of them shared. This table comes from immunoSEQ multiplex PCR, and its TCRdb copy is limited to in-frame clones, with some not included. V and J calls and clone size are as listed in that table; D and trimming were resolved from the DNA. The sample has about 120,000 clones, around 80% seen once. Sample: PBMCs. The TCR comes from a man aged 18 to 30 in good health and CMV-seronegative.

The CDR3, as DNA: TGTGCCATCAGTGACCCCGGAGGGACAGCTGGAAGGGGGACCTACGAGCAGTACTTC. This sequence encodes CAISDPGGTAGRGTYEQYF. The gene calls are TRBV10-3 and TRBJ2-7, with D possibly TRBD1 on 7 matching bases. Trimming stripped 3 bases from V and 2 bases from J, with 26 bases between. Germline V gene sequence: CDR1 ENHRY, CDR2 SYGVKD. The CDR3 is 19 residues long.